This entry lists 27 T cell receptor beta chains sequenced from one sample in a study of regulatory T cells in long-lasting Graves disease. Combining iRepertoire HTBI primers with Arm-PCR of CDR3 regions, the authors built TCR beta libraries. MiXCR was run by TCRdb on the multiplex PCR reads, yielding one entry per CDR3 protein. The data contain about 310,000 distinct CDR3 sequences, approximately 20% of them singletons. Time point indicated: persistent/refractory GD, antithyroid drugs over 5 years with positive TRAb. TCR sequences were obtained from RNA taken from PBMCs. The source material was peripheral blood mononuclear cells (PBMCs), sampled when the disease was refractory, from a patient treated with antithyroid drugs. These receptors originate from a female donor with Graves disease.

The rearrangement uses TRBV7-2 and TRBJ2-1, with D possibly called TRBD1 or TRBD2 (5 bases each). Per the germline V gene, CDR1 is SGHTA and CDR2 is FQGNSA. The CDR3 spans 16 residues. The V and J ends lost 1 base and 2 bases respectively, with 12 bases between them. This chain's CDR3 is CASSLESGTTYNEQFF. The CDR3 DNA reads TGTGCCAGCAGCTTAGAGTCCGGGACCACCTACAATGAGCAGTTCTTC. The full variable domain, in which reference TRBV7-2 and TRBJ2-1 provide the parts outside the CDR3, is GAGVSQSPSNKVTEKGKDVELRCDPISGHTALYWYRQSLGQGLEFLIYFQGNSAPDKSGLPSDRFSAERTGGSVSTLTIQRTQQEDSAVYLCASSLESGTTYNEQFFGPGTRLTVL.

At least ten counts were recorded for this clonotype. V is TRBV28 and J is TRBJ2-5, with D possibly TRBD2 on 6 matching bases. V lost 4 bases, J lost 1 base, and 13 bases lay in between. CDR1 and CDR2 (germline): MDHEN, SYDVKM. The CDR3 has 15 residues. The CDR3 loop is CASSSFPGGQETQYF. In DNA, the CDR3 is TGTGCCAGCAGTTCTTTCCCCGGGGGCCAAGAGACCCAGTACTTC.

This clonotype was observed a handful of times. V usage is TRBV20-1 and J usage is TRBJ2-1; possible D gene TRBD2, 6 bases. Looked up from germline, CDR1 is DFQATT and CDR2 is SNEGSKA (reference sequence). Deletions cut 2 bases from V and 4 bases from J, with 15 bases between. The CDR3 spans 15 residues. CDR3 in amino acids: CSARSLLGGYNEQFF. The DNA for the CDR3 is TGCAGTGCTAGATCCCTTTTGGGGGGATACAATGAGCAGTTCTTC.

This clonotype was detected a few times. The gene calls are TRBV30 and TRBJ2-4; 10 bases map to TRBD1. CDR1 and CDR2 from the germline V gene are GTSNPN and SVGIG (reference sequence). This CDR3 contains 17 residues. V lost 4 bases, J lost 0 bases, and 9 bases stayed unmatched. The CDR3 nucleotides are TGTGCCTGGATCACACAGGGGACAGGGGTAGCCAAAAACATTCAGTACTTC. Protein sequence: CAWITQGTGVAKNIQYF.

This clonotype was observed many times. The V and J genes are TRBV28 and TRBJ1-3, with no clear D. V gave up 3 bases and J gave up 0 bases, with 9 bases separating them. This CDR3 contains 15 residues. Looked up from germline, CDR1 is MDHEN and CDR2 is SYDVKM. CDR3 residues: CASSLSAFSGNTIYF. The CDR3 DNA reads as TGTGCCAGCAGTTTGAGTGCCTTCTCTGGAAACACCATATATTTT.

This rearrangement joins TRBV27 to TRBJ2-1; 7 bases match TRBD1. Germline V gene lookup returns CDR1 MNHEY and CDR2 SMNVEV (reference sequence). The V segment lost 8 bases and the J segment 6 bases; nucleotides outside the gene matches: 1. The CDR3 spans 11 residues. Written as DNA, the CDR3 is TGTGCCAGCTGGGACAGCAATGAGCAGTTCTTC. Amino acids: CASWDSNEQFF.

In this sample, this clonotype turned up a few times. This chain joins TRBV10-3 and TRBJ1-2; D unclear. Germline assignment: CDR1 ENHRY and CDR2 SYGVKD. The CDR3 spans 12 residues. Trimming removed 5 bases from V and 6 bases from J, with 10 bases in between. CDR3 DNA: TGTGCCATCAGTTCCGACTGGAATGGCTACACCTTC. Translating it yields CAISSDWNGYTF.

This clonotype has at least ten counts. The V and J genes are TRBV7-9 and TRBJ2-7; D is possibly TRBD2 (5 bases). There are 13 residues in the CDR3. With 2 bases removed from V and 2 bases from J, the gap between germline ends came to 7 bases. CDR1 is SEHNR and CDR2 is FQNEAQ in the germline V gene (reference sequence). The CDR3 region has the DNA TGTGCCAGCAGCTTAACTAGTACCTACGAGCAGTACTTC. It codes for CASSLTSTYEQYF.

The chain is built from TRBV29-1 and TRBJ1-3; D uncertain. Germline assignment: CDR1 SQVTM and CDR2 ANQGSEA. This CDR3 region has 13 residues. V lost 4 bases, J lost 0 bases, and 7 bases lay in between. The CDR3 DNA reads TGCAGCGTTGTACCCTTCTCTGGAAACACCATATATTTT. Amino acids: CSVVPFSGNTIYF.

The table lists this clonotype with many counts. The chain couples TRBV11-2 to TRBJ2-5, with unresolved D. The CDR3 loop spans 16 amino acids. Germline lookup yields CDR1 SGHAT and CDR2 FQNNGV. V was cut by 5 bases and J by 1 base, with 17 bases left in between. The CDR3 sequence is CASSSYVLVVQETQYF. In nucleotides, the CDR3 is TGTGCCAGCAGCAGCTACGTCCTAGTGGTCCAAGAGACCCAGTACTTC.

This clonotype was picked up one time. The germline gene is not matched at one end of the junction; a read error may be the cause. The V and J genes are TRBV20-1 and TRBJ1-6; 7 bases match TRBD1. The CDR3 is 13 residues long. Looked up from germline, CDR1 is DFQATT and CDR2 is SNEGSKA (reference sequence). The CDR3 DNA follows: TGCAGTGCCCAACAGGGGCGCAATTCGCCCCTCCACTTT. It encodes CSAQQGRNSPLHF.

Many counts were recorded for this clonotype. This rearrangement joins TRBV7-2 to TRBJ1-1; no firm D call. CDR3 length: 14 amino acids. The germline V gene encodes CDR1 SGHTA and CDR2 FQGNSA. V lost 1 base and J lost 3, with 9 bases in between. CDR3: CASSLVHSYTEAFF. The DNA for the CDR3 is TGTGCCAGCAGCTTAGTTCACAGCTACACTGAAGCTTTCTTT.

V and J are TRBV28 and TRBJ2-7; 8 bases line up with TRBD1. CDR1 and CDR2 from the germline V gene are MDHEN and SYDVKM. The CDR3 covers 14 residues. Unmatched junction bases numbered 8, after V lost 4 bases and J lost 6 bases. The CDR3 region has the DNA TGTGCCAGCAGTTCTCCAAACAGGGGGATCGAGCAGTACTTC. Amino acids: CASSSPNRGIEQYF.

V and J are TRBV27 and TRBJ2-7; D is possibly TRBD1 or TRBD2 (5 bases each). Trimming took off 5 bases at V and 2 bases at J, with 16 bases between the two ends. The CDR3 spans 15 residues. Germline V gene lookup returns CDR1 MNHEY and CDR2 SMNVEV (reference sequence). The CDR3 bases are TGTGCCAGCAGTCTTTACTATTTGGGGGCCTACGAGCAGTACTTC. It is translated as CASSLYYLGAYEQYF.

This clonotype was observed many times. DNA of the CDR3: TGTGCCAGCAGCTTAGTGGGTGAGCAGTACTTC. It codes for CASSLVGEQYF. This chain connects TRBV11-2 to TRBJ2-7; no clear D gene. Germline V gene lookup returns CDR1 SGHAT and CDR2 FQNNGV. V was shortened by 1 base and J by 7 bases, with 5 bases between the two germline ends. This CDR3 contains 11 residues. The full variable domain, with the rest looked up from reference TRBV11-2 and TRBJ2-7, is EAGVAQSPRYKIIEKRQSVAFWCNPISGHATLYWYQQILGQGPKLLIQFQNNGVVDDSQLPKDRFSAERLKGVDSTLKIQPAKLEDSAVYLCASSLVGEQYFGPGTRLTVT.

This clonotype was seen ten or more times. The chain couples TRBV20-1 to TRBJ2-1; unclear D gene. Germline CDR1 DFQATT, CDR2 SNEGSKA (reference sequence). V was cut by 3 bases and J by 6 bases, with 3 bases left in between. This CDR3 spans 10 amino acids. CDR3 DNA: TGCAGTGCTAGTATCAATGAGCAGTTCTTC. This encodes CSASINEQFF.

The sample holds a few counts of this clonotype. This chain uses TRBV5-5 with TRBJ1-2, with D perhaps matching TRBD1 (6 bases). Trimming took off 1 base at V and 5 bases at J, with 18 bases between the two ends. CDR3 length: 16 residues. Germline V lookup: CDR1 SGHKS, CDR2 YYEKEE (reference sequence). CDR3 region: CASSLIRDNAFYGYTF. CDR3 coding DNA: TGTGCCAGCAGCTTGATCCGGGACAACGCCTTTTATGGCTACACCTTC.

This chain uses TRBV3-1 with TRBJ1-1, with a possible D match to TRBD1 (5 bases). Germline CDR1 and CDR2: LGHDT and YNNKEL (reference sequence). V lost 0 bases, J lost 4 bases, and 9 bases lay in between. The CDR3 has 14 residues. CDR3 loop: CASSQEMGVTEAFF. CDR3 DNA sequence: TGTGCCAGCAGCCAAGAGATGGGGGTCACTGAAGCTTTCTTT.

The sample holds many counts of this clonotype. This sequence joins TRBV6-5 and TRBJ2-5; 7 bases are a match to TRBD2. The length of the CDR3 is 16 residues. Germline CDR1 and CDR2: MNHEY and SVGAGI. After removal of 2 bases from V and 3 bases from J, the junction contained 9 bases not matched to a gene. The CDR3 loop is CASSYGQTSAKETQYF. The CDR3 DNA sequence: TGTGCCAGCAGTTACGGACAAACTAGCGCGAAAGAGACCCAGTACTTC.

The chain uses TRBV10-1 and TRBJ2-1; 8 positions agree with TRBD2. The germline CDR1 and CDR2 sequences are WNHNN and SYGVQD (reference sequence). The CDR3 is made up of 15 amino acids. V shed 2 bases, J shed 4 bases, and the junction held 4 bases outside the gene matches. The CDR3 sequence is CASSEDSGIYNEQFF. The CDR3 coding sequence is TGCGCCAGCAGTGAGGATAGCGGGATATACAATGAGCAGTTCTTC.

The chain couples TRBV7-2 to TRBJ2-5, with 7 positions matching TRBD2. The CDR3 covers 15 residues. Germline CDR1 SGHTA, CDR2 FQGNSA. With V trimmed by 3 bases and J by 5 bases, 9 bases remained unmatched. This chain's CDR3 is CASSLAGDFRETQYF. The DNA for the CDR3 is TGTGCCAGCAGCTTGGCGGGAGATTTCCGGGAGACCCAGTACTTC.

Points on this clonotype: A read error is possible here, since a much larger clone lies one base away. The chain recombines TRBV7-2 with TRBJ2-5, with 9 bases matching TRBD1. The CDR3 has 14 residues. Germline loops: CDR1 SGHTA, CDR2 FQGNSA. Trimming took 0 bases from V and 13 from J; bases not matched to a gene: 9. The CDR3 sequence: CASSLAQGAYERYF. CDR3 DNA: TGTGCCAGCAGCTTAGCACAGGGGGCCTACGAGCGGTACTTC.

This clonotype has only a few counts. The genes are TRBV29-1 and TRBJ1-1; D remains unclear. Germline values: CDR1 SQVTM, CDR2 ANQGSEA. Trimming shortened V by 0 bases and J by 1 base, and 12 bases separated the two germline ends. This CDR3 spans 15 amino acids. The CDR3 DNA follows: TGCAGCGTTGAAGAAACCGGGTCGGGGAACACTGAAGCTTTCTTT. It specifies CSVEETGSGNTEAFF.

This chain uses TRBV6-2 or TRBV6-3 with TRBJ2-3; D may be TRBD1 (8 bases). This CDR3 spans 16 amino acids. Germline V gives CDR1 MNHEY, CDR2 SVGEGT. Deletions cut 5 bases from V and 0 bases from J, with 15 bases between. The DNA of the CDR3 is TGTGCCAGCAGTCCGGTACAGGGGGGGAGCACAGATACGCAGTATTTT. Amino acids: CASSPVQGGSTDTQYF.

The table lists this clonotype with a few counts. The CDR3 DNA reads TGTGCCAGCAGTTTTCAGGGTTCGGGCGGCTATGGCTACACCTTC. Amino acid sequence: CASSFQGSGGYGYTF. This chain links TRBV12-3 or TRBV12-4 with TRBJ1-2; D is perhaps TRBD1 (5 bases). This CDR3 region has 15 residues. V shed 3 bases and J shed 4 bases, with 15 bases lying between them.

The chain recombines TRBV20-1 with TRBJ2-5, with 14 nucleotides matching TRBD2. Trimming at V came to 4 bases and at J to 4 bases, leaving 5 bases not matched to a gene. Per germline, CDR1 DFQATT and CDR2 SNEGSKA (reference sequence). This CDR3 comprises 15 residues. The CDR3 bases are TGCAGTGCTATTGGGACTAGCGGGAGCCGAGAGACCCAGTACTTC. This gives the protein CSAIGTSGSRETQYF.

This clonotype was detected only a few times. J is TRBJ2-7 and V is TRBV11-2, with 8 bases aligning to TRBD1. This CDR3 region has 14 residues. Germline CDR1 SGHAT, CDR2 FQNNGV. With V trimmed by 5 bases and J by 5 bases, 8 bases remained unmatched. CDR3 in DNA: TGTGCCAGCAGCCGTCGGACAGGGATCCACGAGCAGTACTTC. It translates to CASSRRTGIHEQYF.